One sample yielded the 7 T cell receptor beta chains listed below, sequenced in a study of cytomegalovirus exposure and HLA in healthy donors. 60 Vbeta and 13 Jbeta primers were used in PCR. The data were produced by immunoSEQ multiplex PCR, yet TCRdb's version contains in-frame clones alone and is incomplete. The sample has 100,000 to 150,000 clones; roughly 78% are singletons. Sequencing was performed on PBMCs. These receptors all come from a middle-aged man in good health and CMV-seropositive.

The CDR3 is CASSVNPGSEQFF. In nucleotides, the CDR3 is TGTGCCAGCAGCGTAAATCCAGGATCCGAGCAGTTCTTC. The chain employs TRBV9 and TRBJ2-1, with no clear D. This CDR3 comprises 13 residues. The V end was cut by 1 base, the J end by 10 bases, with 12 bases between. The germline gives CDR1 SGDLS, CDR2 YYNGEE.

The sample holds one count of this clone. The V call is TRBV6-1, the J call TRBJ1-5; D is ambiguous. Trimming left V 5 bases short and J 5 bases short, with 10 bases between. The germline V gene encodes CDR1 MNHNS and CDR2 SASEGT. CDR3 length: 13 amino acids. This CDR3 reads CASSTKAHQPQHF. CDR3 bases: TGTGCCAGCAGTACTAAGGCCCATCAGCCCCAGCATTTT.

V and J are TRBV6-5 and TRBJ2-1; no clear D gene. CDR1 and CDR2 (germline): MNHEY, SVGAGI. Trimming stripped 7 bases from V and 4 bases from J, with 5 bases between. The CDR3 contains 11 residues. CDR3 DNA: TGTGCCAGCACCGGTTACAATGAGCAGTTCTTC. The encoded protein is CASTGYNEQFF.

This clone was seen only a few times. V is TRBV28 and J is TRBJ1-6; TRBD1 might be the D (6 bases). The CDR3 totals 14 residues. Germline CDR1 and CDR2: MDHEN and SYDVKM. The ends were cut back, 3 bases at V and 8 bases at J, with 11 bases in the middle. The CDR3 spells CASSLRTEYSPLHF. The CDR3 DNA sequence: TGTGCCAGCAGTTTGCGGACAGAGTATTCACCCCTCCACTTT.

The chain carries TRBV10-3 and TRBJ1-1; maybe TRBD1 (6 bases). Germline CDR1 reads ENHRY; CDR2 reads SYGVKD. This CDR3 comprises 14 residues. V dropped 2 bases and J dropped 4 bases, with 11 bases sitting between them. The CDR3 region has the DNA TGTGCCATCAGTGAGCTGGGGGCGAGCACTGAAGCTTTCTTT. Translation gives CAISELGASTEAFF.

The gene calls are TRBV10-1 and TRBJ1-1; 7 nucleotides agree with TRBD1. The CDR3 contains 13 residues. The germline V gene encodes CDR1 WNHNN and CDR2 SYGVQD (reference sequence). With V trimmed by 6 bases and J by 6 bases, 7 bases remained unmatched. The CDR3 region has the DNA TGCGCCAGCAGAGCCGACAGGGCGGCTGAAGCTTTCTTT. It yields the protein CASRADRAAEAFF.

This chain uses TRBV10-3 with TRBJ1-5; D is perhaps TRBD1 (5 bases). CDR1 is ENHRY and CDR2 is SYGVKD in the germline V gene. Trimming left V 5 bases short and J 4 bases short, with 12 bases between. This CDR3 has 14 amino acids. CDR3 nucleotide sequence: TGTGCCATCAGTCCCACAGGAGATAATCAGCCCCAGCATTTT. This encodes CAISPTGDNQPQHF.